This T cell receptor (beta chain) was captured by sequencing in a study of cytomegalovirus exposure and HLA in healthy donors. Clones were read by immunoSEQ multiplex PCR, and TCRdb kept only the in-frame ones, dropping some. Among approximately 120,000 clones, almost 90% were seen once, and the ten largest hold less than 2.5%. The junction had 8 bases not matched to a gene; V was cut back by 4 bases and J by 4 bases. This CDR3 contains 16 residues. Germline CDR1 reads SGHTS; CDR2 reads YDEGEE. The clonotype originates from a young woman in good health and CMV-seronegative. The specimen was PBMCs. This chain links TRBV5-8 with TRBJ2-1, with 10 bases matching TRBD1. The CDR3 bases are TGTGCCAGCAGCCCGAGACAGGGGGCTTATTACAATGAGCAGTTCTTC. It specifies CASSPRQGAYYNEQFF.